Below, 5 T cell receptor beta chains from the same sample are listed, as sequenced in a study of T cell responses to AZD1222 COVID-19 vaccine. TCRdb's copy holds only in-frame clones and misses some; the assay was immunoSEQ multiplex PCR. This table holds under 95,000 clones, just over 85% found once. This specimen was peripheral blood, taken on day 0 of AZD1222 vaccination. The origin of the receptors is an adult in good health.

This rearrangement joins TRBV25-1 to TRBJ2-2; 9 positions agree with TRBD2. The CDR3 has 16 residues. Germline CDR1 and CDR2: MGHDK and SYGVNS. With 8 bases clipped from V and 3 bases from J, the junction kept 10 bases outside the gene matches. Here the CDR3 DNA reads TGTGCCAGCCAACAGCCGGGACTAGCAGACACCGGGGAGCTGTTTTTT. Its protein product is CASQQPGLADTGELFF.

The chain recombines TRBV12-3 or TRBV12-4 with TRBJ1-1; D is unclear. V was pared by 3 bases and J by 7 bases, with 12 bases between. The CDR3 runs to 13 residues. CDR3 amino acids: CASSFHHASEAFF. As DNA, the CDR3 is TGTGCCAGCAGTTTTCACCACGCGAGTGAAGCTTTCTTT.

The chain recombines TRBV7-2 with TRBJ1-5, with D uncertain. Germline lookup yields CDR1 SGHTA and CDR2 FQGNSA. The CDR3 covers 13 residues. Trimming removed 4 bases from V and 7 bases from J, with 11 bases in between. The DNA for the CDR3 is TGTGCCAGCAGCTCCGTGGCAGGCCAGCCCCAGCATTTT. It codes for CASSSVAGQPQHF.

With respect to this clone: The germline gene is not matched at one end of the junction; a read error may be the cause. The genes are TRBV4-3 and TRBJ1-4; D is unclear. The CDR3 covers 11 residues. Germline CDR1 and CDR2: LGHNA and YSLEER. The chain's CDR3 is CASRQNEKLFF. The CDR3 DNA reads as TGCGCCAGCCGCCAAAATGAAAAACTGTTTTTT.

The chain uses TRBV25-1 and TRBJ1-1; no firm D call. The CDR3 loop spans 15 amino acids. Germline V gene lookup returns CDR1 MGHDK and CDR2 SYGVNS. Trimming stripped 5 bases from V and 0 bases from J, with 13 bases between. CDR3 in amino acids: CASSPTRALNTEAFF. CDR3 nucleotides: TGTGCCAGCAGTCCGACTAGGGCCCTGAACACTGAAGCTTTCTTT.